A selection of T cell receptor beta chains follows, all from one sample in a study of cytomegalovirus exposure and HLA in healthy donors. Assay: immunoSEQ multiplex PCR; the TCRdb copy retains only in-frame clones and omits some. This table holds roughly 110,000 clones, approximately 69% found once. Material: PBMCs. These receptors were collected from a woman aged 40 to 50 in good health and CMV-seropositive. Both conserved end residues are part of each CDR3.

V	J	CDR3
TRBV7-3	TRBJ2-1	CASSASGPYNEQFF
TRBV18	TRBJ2-7	CASSASSGSSYEQYF
TRBV29-1	TRBJ1-5	CSPREDRVYSNQPQHF
TRBV18	TRBJ2-7	CASSPGPGREQYF
TRBV7-9	TRBJ1-6	CASTLGRGHSPLHF
TRBV4-2	TRBJ2-7	CASSQVTLAIGYEQYF
TRBV7-9	TRBJ2-3	CASSSLVGSGTDTQYF
TRBV19	TRBJ2-1	CASSTGVGVGNEQFF
TRBV5-6	TRBJ1-5	CASSLRGREGSQPQHF
TRBV5-1	TRBJ2-2	CASSWRAGANTGELFF
TRBV29-1	TRBJ1-1	CSVPARQGLALNTEAFF
TRBV6-1	TRBJ2-1	CASTSLGQGHNEQFF
TRBV9	TRBJ1-1	CASSAPRTGGNTEAFF
TRBV25-1	TRBJ1-3	CASSEYSGPRGNTIYF
TRBV7-3	TRBJ2-6	CASSSDRTSGANVLTF
TRBV4-3	TRBJ1-2	CASSQDVGGSSGGYTF
TRBV7-9	TRBJ2-7	CASSLGPPSSYEQYF
TRBV6-5	TRBJ1-5	CASSERLNQPQHF
TRBV6-1	TRBJ1-2	CASSFSRDTYGYTF
TRBV7-2	TRBJ2-2	CASSLVPRANTGELFF
TRBV19	TRBJ1-1	CASSIEPGHLNTEAFF
TRBV19	TRBJ1-6	CASSLGTENSPLHF
TRBV5-4	TRBJ2-7	CASKTAGGIGYEQYF
TRBV19	TRBJ2-1	CASSIDQAVLKQFF
TRBV11-2	TRBJ1-1	CASSLPGGGRTEAFF
TRBV7-6	TRBJ2-1	CASSEGLAGVSEQFF
TRBV9	TRBJ1-4	CASSVGPNEKLFF
TRBV11-2	TRBJ1-1	CASSLHWDRATTEAFF
TRBV15	TRBJ1-2	CATSRDREDDYGYTF
TRBV6-4	TRBJ1-6	CASSPTGPLGGSPLHF
TRBV6-1	TRBJ1-1	CASSEDRGPEAFF
TRBV4-3	TRBJ2-7	CASSQGDISYEQYF
TRBV19	TRBJ2-5	CASRLAANQETQYF
TRBV12-5	TRBJ2-7	CASGPSGVLSYEQYF
TRBV7-9	TRBJ2-7	CSSSLPGQGGDEQYF
TRBV11-3	TRBJ1-1	CASSSHLSMNTEAFF
TRBV9	TRBJ1-5	CASSVDGGNQPQHF
TRBV5-1	TRBJ2-2	CASSPSAAVNTGELFF
TRBV10-3	TRBJ2-3	CAIKGTDTDTQYF
TRBV7-2	TRBJ1-4	CASSAQGARGEKLFF
TRBV5-1	TRBJ2-1	CASGGLAGGPGEQFF
TRBV9	TRBJ2-7	CASSVDGSSYEQYF
TRBV27	TRBJ1-1	CASSLNGRLNTEAFF
TRBV6-6	TRBJ2-1	CASTKTSGSVGEQFF
TRBV25-1	TRBJ1-1	CASNWGRGTEAFF
TRBV7-9	TRBJ1-5	CASSTGSNQPQHF